Sequencing of this T cell receptor beta chain was carried out in a study of tumor-infiltrating lymphocytes in primary liver carcinoma. Whole-study context: Those enrolled were patients of both sexes, who were aged 30 to 69 years.

This clonotype was seen at least ten times. Alongside blood RNA obtained from unsorted whole blood, germline DNA was also extracted. The CDR3 has 17 amino acids. Looked up from germline, CDR1 is SGHAT and CDR2 is FQDESV (reference sequence). V lost 5 bases to trimming and J lost 5 bases; unmatched junction nucleotides: 12. TCR beta cDNA was prepared out of approximately 500 ng total RNA by means of a constant-region primer. Sequencing libraries for TCR beta derived from three nested multiplex PCR rounds that used slightly modified ARM-PCR. The two initial PCR rounds, approximately 10 cycles each, used TRBV1-TRBV30 forward and C-beta reverse primers. TCRdb reprocessed the multiplex PCR reads with MiXCR, giving one entry per CDR3 protein. The table shows some 190,000 distinct CDR3 sequences, with about 60% occurring only once.

The receptor's source is a man in his forties or fifties with primary liver carcinoma and hepatitis B virus infection. The chain employs TRBV11-1 and TRBJ2-1; 10 positions match TRBD2. Sequencing was performed on peripheral blood. The CDR3 sequence: CASSPRGAGGPHNEQFF. The DNA for the CDR3 is TGTGCCAGCAGCCCCCGGGGAGCGGGAGGGCCTCACAATGAGCAGTTCTTC.